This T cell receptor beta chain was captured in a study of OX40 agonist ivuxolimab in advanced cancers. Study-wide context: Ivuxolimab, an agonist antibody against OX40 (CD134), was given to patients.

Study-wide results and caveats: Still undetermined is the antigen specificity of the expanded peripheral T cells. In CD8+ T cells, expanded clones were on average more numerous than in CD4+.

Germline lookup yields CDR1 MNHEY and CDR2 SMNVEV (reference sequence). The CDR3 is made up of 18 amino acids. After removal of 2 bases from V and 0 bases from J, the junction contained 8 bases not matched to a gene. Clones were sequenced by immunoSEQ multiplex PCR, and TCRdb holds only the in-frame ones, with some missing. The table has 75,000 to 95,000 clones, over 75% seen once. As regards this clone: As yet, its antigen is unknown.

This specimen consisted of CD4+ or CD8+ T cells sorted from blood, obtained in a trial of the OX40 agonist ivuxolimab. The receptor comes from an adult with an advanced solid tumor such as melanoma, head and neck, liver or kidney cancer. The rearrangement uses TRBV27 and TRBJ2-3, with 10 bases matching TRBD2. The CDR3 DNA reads TGTGCCAGCAGTTTAAACCCCGCGACTAGCGGGAGCACAGATACGCAGTATTTT. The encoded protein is CASSLNPATSGSTDTQYF.